This TCR beta chain was identified during a study of T cells expressing NK-cell markers. The CDR3 loop spans 14 amino acids. Germline CDR1 SGHRS, CDR2 YFSETQ. TCRdb reprocessed the 5' RACE reads; each CDR3 protein has one entry and no DNA is given. This sample's table has approximately 550,000 distinct CDR3 sequences. The chain employs TRBV5-1 and TRBJ2-2; TCRdb's D call of TRBD2 is untestable without DNA. The sequenced sample consisted of blood T cells: a sorted CD56 or NKG2C T cell subset, CD4+ or CD8+ T cells, or bulk PBMC T cells (not recorded which). The sequence was collected from a man between 18 and 29 years old in good health. The CDR3: CANLGRARSGELFF.